The present TCR beta chain was sequenced within a study of blood T cells in healthy people across ages. Study-level results: Diversity figures based on one million T cells were deemed too low.

This clonotype was seen more than once but under ten times. What it binds is not known. Germline V gene lookup returns CDR1 SGHDN and CDR2 FVKESK. The length of the CDR3 is 13 residues. The germline V and J ends were trimmed by 3 bases and 2 bases, with 6 bases remaining between them. The donors, aged 6 to 90, were healthy Caucasians from Russia. A J-beta primer mix and a sample-barcoded 5' primer were used in a second PCR of about 7 to 11 cycles. One entry per CDR3 protein, called by TCRdb with MiXCR from the 5' RACE reads. Here the sample spans 950,000 to 1,200,000 distinct CDR3 sequences, more than 30% being singletons.

V and J are TRBV14 and TRBJ2-3; D may be TRBD1 (5 bases). This TCR was recovered from a man between 18 and 35 years old in good health. The sequenced sample was blood. The CDR3 nucleotides are TGTGCCAGCAGCCAGACAGCCACAGATACGCAGTATTTT. The encoded protein is CASSQTATDTQYF.